The 2 T cell receptor beta chains below were found in one sample sequenced in a study of molecular identifiers for immune sequencing clone quantification. Each CDR3 protein gets one entry after TCRdb re-called the PCR reads with MiXCR. The sample holds about 500,000 distinct CDR3 sequences; around 25% are singletons and the top ten take around 0.76%. The sample consisted of naive CD8+ T cells from blood, with Jurkat cell RNA spiked in. Specified subset: FACS-sorted CD8+CD4-CCR7+CD45RA+ naive T cells. These receptor sequences come from a human donor in good health. Some libraries in this study had Jurkat cell RNA spiked in.

The chain joins TRBV4-3 to TRBJ2-7; D is possibly TRBD1 or TRBD2 (5 bases each). Germline CDR1 reads LGHNA; CDR2 reads YSLEER. CDR3 length: 13 amino acids. V was shortened by 3 bases and J by 6 bases, with 12 bases between the two germline ends. CDR3 residues: CASSHRGAGEQYF. CDR3 DNA sequence: TGCGCCAGCAGCCACCGTGGGGCGGGCGAGCAGTACTTC.

V usage is TRBV6-4 and J usage is TRBJ2-3; D is ambiguous. Germline values: CDR1 MRHNA, CDR2 SNTAGT. Deletions cut 7 bases from V and 6 bases from J, with 23 bases between. This CDR3 spans 16 amino acids. The CDR3 sequence is CASTHQCRRTVDTQYF. CDR3 sequence (DNA): TGTGCCAGCACTCACCAATGCCGCAGGACGGTGGATACGCAGTATTTT.